The 9 T cell receptor beta chains below come from one sample, sequenced in a study of neoadjuvant nivolumab and ipilimumab in lung cancer. Here immunoSEQ multiplex PCR was the method, and the copy in TCRdb shows in-frame clones only, minus some. The sample yields thousands of clones, 91% seen once. The specimen comprised blood, sampled after neoadjuvant nivolumab, alone or with ipilimumab, at or shortly before surgery. These receptors all come from an adult with non-small cell lung cancer. Some clones in this sample may be carry-over from other donors' samples.

This clone was detected only a few times. The rearrangement joins TRBV5-4 to TRBJ2-7; D not certain. The CDR3 loop spans 13 amino acids. V gave up 0 bases and J gave up 4 bases, with 8 bases separating them. Germline CDR1 SGHNT, CDR2 YYREEE (reference sequence). DNA for the CDR3: TGTGCCAGCAGCTTGGGAATAGGATACGAGCAGTACTTC. It is translated as CASSLGIGYEQYF.

V gene TRBV6-1 combines with J gene TRBJ1-1, with D unresolved. Per germline, CDR1 MNHNS and CDR2 SASEGT. This CDR3 has 16 amino acids. Trimming took off 4 bases at V and 7 bases at J, with 22 bases between the two ends. The CDR3 loop reads CASSGTFPVAALEAFF. DNA of the CDR3: TGTGCCAGCAGTGGCACCTTTCCCGTGGCAGCACTTGAAGCTTTCTTT.

The J gene is TRBJ2-7, the V gene TRBV4-1; D call uncertain. This CDR3 comprises 12 residues. The V end lost 0 bases, the J end lost 9 bases, and 9 bases lay between the germline ends. Germline assignment: CDR1 MGHRA and CDR2 YSYEKL. The CDR3 DNA is TGCGCCAGCAGCCAAGATGGGTTAGGGCAGTACTTC. The encoded protein is CASSQDGLGQYF.

V usage is TRBV27 and J usage is TRBJ2-3; D is unresolved. The CDR3 runs to 12 residues. CDR1 and CDR2 from the germline V gene are MNHEY and SMNVEV (reference sequence). Trimming shortened V by 8 bases and J by 3 bases, and 9 bases separated the two germline ends. The CDR3 DNA reads as TGTGCCAGCGGTTGGAGAACAGATACGCAGTATTTT. It translates to CASGWRTDTQYF.

This chain joins TRBV5-1 and TRBJ2-6; tentatively, D is TRBD1 (5 bases). CDR1 and CDR2 (germline): SGHRS, YFSETQ. The CDR3 extends over 20 amino acids. V was trimmed by 1 base and J by 0 bases, leaving 20 bases between them. The CDR3 DNA is TGCGCCAGCAGCTTGACCCGGCCTGGGCAGGGAACCTCTGGGGCCAACGTCCTGACTTTC. Encoded protein: CASSLTRPGQGTSGANVLTF. The entire variable domain, with the rest obtained from reference TRBV5-1 and TRBJ2-6, is as follows: KAGVTQTPRYLIKTRGQQVTLSCSPISGHRSVSWYQQTPGQGLQFLFEYFSETQRNKGNFPGRFSGRQFSNSRSEMNVSTLELGDSALYLCASSLTRPGQGTSGANVLTFGAGSRLTVL.

This chain connects TRBV30 to TRBJ2-1; D gene ambiguous. V was trimmed by 3 bases and J by 5 bases, leaving 17 bases between them. CDR1 is GTSNPN, CDR2 SVGIG, per germline (reference sequence). The CDR3 is 15 residues long. Written as DNA, the CDR3 is TGTGCCTGGAGCCATCTTGGCTCGGCGGACAATGAGCAGTTCTTC. Its protein product is CAWSHLGSADNEQFF.

This clone was counted once. The genes are TRBV7-2 and TRBJ2-5, with D unclear. Trimming took 0 bases from V and 1 from J, leaving 3 bases between them. Germline CDR1 and CDR2: SGHTA and FQGNSA. The CDR3 contains 13 residues. CDR3 bases: TGTGCCAGCAGCTTAGCCACCCAAGAGACCCAGTACTTC. It yields the protein CASSLATQETQYF.

This chain connects TRBV5-1 to TRBJ2-1; 7 nucleotides align to TRBD2. J gave up 8 bases and V 0 bases, and 5 bases lay outside the gene matches. Per the germline V gene, CDR1 is SGHRS and CDR2 is YFSETQ. The CDR3 sequence is 14 residues long. CDR3 in amino acids: CASSLVGGIDEQFF. The CDR3 bases are TGCGCCAGCAGCTTGGTGGGAGGGATCGATGAGCAGTTCTTC.

The rearrangement joins TRBV30 to TRBJ1-5, with D possibly being TRBD1 (5 bases). V dropped 2 bases and J dropped 2 bases, with 16 bases sitting between them. This CDR3 has 16 amino acids. CDR1 and CDR2 (germline): GTSNPN, SVGIG (reference sequence). The CDR3 DNA follows: TGTGCCTGGAGTAAAATGGGGGTTTTTGGCAATCAGCCCCAGCATTTT. It is translated as CAWSKMGVFGNQPQHF.